The clone carrying this T cell receptor (beta chain) was seen at least ten times. These data are taken from a study of human T cells and chemical hapten exposure. From the 5' RACE reads, TCRdb called clonotypes with MiXCR, one entry per CDR3 protein. The sample records 120,000 to 150,000 distinct CDR3 sequences, 4.1% being singletons. Whole blood that had not been fractionated was the source of extracted total RNA. The CDR3 spans 13 residues. In germline, CDR1 is LGHDT, CDR2 YNNKEL (reference sequence). V shed 5 bases, J shed 6 bases, and the junction held 1 base outside the gene matches. The rearrangement joins TRBV3-1 to TRBJ2-1; 10 bases are a match to TRBD1. The clonotype was recovered from a female donor in good health. CDR3 DNA: TGTGCCAGCAGCAGACAGGGGGCCAATGAGCAGTTCTTC. Its translation: CASSRQGANEQFF.